The clone carrying this T cell receptor beta chain was counted only a few times. Trimming cost V 4 bases and J 6 bases; bases outside gene matches: 5. The CDR3 loop spans 14 amino acids. CDR1 is MNHNY, CDR2 SVGAGI, per germline (reference sequence). This record comes from a study of blood T cell repertoires in COVID-19. Study details: Material from acute and convalescent COVID-19 was sourced from the United States, Italy and Spain. Sources were T cells, B-cell-depleted T cells, or PBMCs; the material itself was cDNA or gDNA.

Per the authors' pipeline: Reference gene primer amplification yielded estimated nucleated cell counts. The repertoire was sequenced with immunoSEQ multiplex PCR; TCRdb's copy has only in-frame clones and lacks some. V and J calls plus clone size are reproduced from that table; the DNA served to infer D and trimming. Found here are about 110,000 clones, approximately 83% of them singletons; the top ten hold about 3.8%. Material for sequencing was peripheral blood. The chain carries TRBV6-6 and TRBJ2-4; 8 bases are shared with TRBD1. This clonotype was sampled from a woman aged 70-85 years with acute or convalescent COVID-19. The DNA of the CDR3 is TGTGCCAGCAGTTCCCCGGACAGGGTAAACATTCAGTACTTC. It specifies CASSSPDRVNIQYF.